This T cell receptor beta chain was sequenced in a study of prognosis after radiotherapy for stage I lung cancer. General observations from the study: The tumor specificity of expanded TCR clones remained undetermined. Patients who had metastases reportedly showed TRBV and TRBJ gene usage that varied from that of patients who did not.

Points on this clonotype: What it recognizes is unknown.

Using two-round multiplex PCR, the authors amplified TCR beta CDR3 from genomic DNA. Used in first-round PCR were primers specific to each TRBV and TRBJ gene. One entry per CDR3 protein, called by TCRdb with MiXCR from the multiplex PCR reads. The repertoire has around 20,000 distinct CDR3 sequences, around 55% of them found once; the top ten carry 25% to 30%. This sequence was found in a donor of 50 years or more with non-small cell lung cancer. The specimen was PBMCs, collected before or after stereotactic body radiation therapy (not recorded which).

CDR3 residues: CATSEVRGTGELFF. In nucleotides, the CDR3 is TGTGCCACCAGTGAGGTCAGGGGAACCGGGGAGCTGTTTTTT. The chain employs TRBV24-1 and TRBJ2-2; the D gene is possibly TRBD1 (6 bases). The CDR3 consists of 14 residues. V was clipped by 4 bases and J by 5 bases, with 10 bases between them. Germline lookup yields CDR1 KGHDR and CDR2 SFDVKD.